This TCR beta chain was recorded in a study of post-analysis software for immune sequencing data. Across the whole study: Courses of disease covered relapsing-remitting, secondary progressive and progressive-relapsing multiple sclerosis.

This CDR3 is built from 14 residues. Germline-derived CDR1 and CDR2 are MDHEN and SYDVKM. Between the trimmed V and J ends, which lost 8 bases and 2 bases, there was a span of 14 bases. The study's findings and limits: With TRBV5-6, TRBV5-1 and TRBV20-1 included, a handful of TRBV segments were more frequent in patients than in controls. Versus controls, multiple sclerosis patients showed significantly lower diversity (normalized Chao1). Same-batch samples co-clustered strongly by F measure.

Unique-molecular-identifier-tagged TCR beta cDNA libraries were used. Some 500,000 cDNA molecules were recovered from an input of about 0.9 to 11 million T cells. TCRdb re-called the PCR reads with MiXCR, one entry per CDR3 protein. The table has 380,000 or so distinct CDR3 sequences, less than 40% seen once. A note on this clonotype: Its matching antigen is unknown.

The gene calls are TRBV28 and TRBJ2-3; D gene uncertain. Sequencing was performed on blood. This TCR was recovered from a girl aged 10 to 17 with multiple sclerosis. CDR3 sequence: CASLDLRYTDTQYF. CDR3 sequence (DNA): TGTGCCAGCCTCGACTTACGCTACACAGATACGCAGTATTTT. Looking up the rest from reference TRBV28 and TRBJ2-3 gives the full variable domain: DVKVTQSSRYLVKRTGEKVFLECVQDMDHENMFWYRQDPGLGLRLIYFSYDVKMKEKGDIPEGYSVSREKKERFSLILESASTNQTSMYLCASLDLRYTDTQYFGPGTRLTVL.